Presented here are 21 T cell receptor beta chains from one specimen sequenced in a study of T cell responses to AZD1222 COVID-19 vaccine. Repertoires were generated with immunoSEQ multiplex PCR, while TCRdb's copy carries only in-frame clones and drops some. Of roughly 100,000 clones listed, 90% were seen once; the top ten hold roughly 8%. The starting material was peripheral blood, obtained 28 days after the second AZD1222 dose. These receptor sequences come from an adult who received the AZD1222 COVID-19 vaccine.

The rearrangement joins TRBV2 to TRBJ1-6; TRBD1 might be the D (6 bases). The CDR3 is 14 residues long. V lost 4 bases, J lost 12 bases, and 16 bases lay in between. Germline V gene data show CDR1 as SNHLY and CDR2 as FYNNEI. DNA for the CDR3: TGTGCCAGCAGTGTTGCCAGGGACATTGAACCCCTCCACTTT. Its protein is CASSVARDIEPLHF.

In its sample, this clone is medium-sized. This chain connects TRBV16 to TRBJ1-4; maybe TRBD1 (6 bases). Germline loops: CDR1 KGHSY, CDR2 FQNENV. The CDR3 consists of 17 residues. Trimming stripped 3 bases from V and 2 bases from J, with 16 bases between. The CDR3 nucleotides read TGTGCCAGCAGCCAGGGGGCCGGGGAGTCGACTAATGAAAAACTGTTTTTT. It yields the protein CASSQGAGESTNEKLFF. The complete variable domain, with remaining parts taken from reference TRBV16 and TRBJ1-4, reads GEEVAQTPKHLVRGEGQKAKLYCAPIKGHSYVFWYQQVLKNEFKFLISFQNENVFDETGMPKERFSAKCLPNSPCSLEIQATKLEDSAVYFCASSQGAGESTNEKLFFGSGTQLSVL.

The chain joins TRBV5-5 to TRBJ2-7; 7 nucleotides line up with TRBD1. Germline CDR1 SGHKS, CDR2 YYEKEE (reference sequence). There are 15 residues in the CDR3. J was trimmed by 0 bases and V by 4 bases; bases with no gene match: 7. CDR3 amino acids: CASSTSGTVSYEQYF. In DNA, the CDR3 is TGTGCCAGCAGCACCTCCGGGACAGTCTCCTACGAGCAGTACTTC.

The V gene is TRBV18, the J gene TRBJ1-1, with D maybe TRBD1 (5 bases). With 3 bases removed from V and 1 base from J, the gap between germline ends came to 12 bases. CDR3 length: 15 amino acids. Germline V gene data show CDR1 as KGHSH and CDR2 as LQKENI. CDR3 DNA: TGTGCCAGCTCACCGGGGGTTATGGGGAACACTGAAGCTTTCTTT. As protein: CASSPGVMGNTEAFF.

The table lists this clone with a count of one. This rearrangement joins TRBV3-1 (or the pseudogene TRBV3-2) to TRBJ1-5, with D possibly matching TRBD1 (5 bases). Germline lookup yields CDR1 LGHDT and CDR2 YNNKEL (reference sequence). Trimming left V 1 base short and J 3 bases short, with 7 bases between. The CDR3 contains 14 residues. The CDR3 here is CASSQGGANQPQHF. CDR3 in DNA: TGTGCCAGCAGCCAAGGAGGGGCCAATCAGCCCCAGCATTTT.

CDR3 DNA: TGTGCCAGCAGCATGGACAGGGCCAGTCGGAACACCATATATTTT. Protein sequence: CASSMDRASRNTIYF. This sequence joins TRBV6-5 and TRBJ1-3; 8 nucleotides align to TRBD1. V dropped 6 bases and J dropped 7; count of bases not matched to a gene: 11. This CDR3 comprises 15 residues. Germline-derived CDR1 and CDR2 are MNHEY and SVGAGI.

The count of this clone is one. The chain has TRBV18 and TRBJ1-6; D not resolved. Germline values: CDR1 KGHSH, CDR2 LQKENI. This CDR3 contains 18 residues. With 3 bases removed from V and 0 bases from J, the gap between germline ends came to 15 bases. The CDR3 bases are TGTGCCAGCTCACCCGGCCATGCGACGGGCTCCTATAATTCACCCCTCCACTTT. Translating it yields CASSPGHATGSYNSPLHF. The variable domain in full, completed from reference TRBV18 and TRBJ1-6, reads NAGVMQNPRHLVRRRGQEARLRCSPMKGHSHVYWYRQLPEEGLKFMVYLQKENIIDESGMPKERFSAEFPKEGPSILRIQQVVRGDSAAYFCASSPGHATGSYNSPLHFGNGTRLTVT.

The chain joins TRBV11-2 to TRBJ2-7; 7 bases match TRBD1. Germline-derived CDR1 and CDR2 are SGHAT and FQNNGV. CDR3 length equals 16 residues. The V gene end was trimmed by 2 bases and the J gene end by 0 bases; junction bases not matched to a gene: 7. This chain's CDR3 is CASSLYMAGGSYEQYF. For the CDR3, the DNA is TGTGCCAGCAGCTTATATATGGCAGGGGGCTCCTACGAGCAGTACTTC.

V is TRBV5-6 and J is TRBJ1-3, with 12 nucleotides matching TRBD1. Germline CDR1 and CDR2: SGHDT and YYEEEE. CDR3 length: 16 amino acids. The ends lost 2 bases at V and 8 bases at J; junction bases unmatched: 8. The CDR3 DNA sequence: TGTGCCAGCAGCTTAGGGGACAGGGGGCGTTATTACACCATATATTTT. This translates into CASSLGDRGRYYTIYF.

V usage is TRBV6-2 or TRBV6-3 and J usage is TRBJ1-5; a possible D gene is TRBD1 (5 bases). CDR3 length equals 17 residues. Germline V lookup: CDR1 MNHEY, CDR2 SVGEGT. Trimming shortened V by 6 bases and J by 0 bases, and 18 bases separated the two germline ends. CDR3 loop: CASSPPSTGYSNQPQHF. CDR3 sequence (DNA): TGTGCCAGCAGCCCACCCTCAACAGGTTATAGCAATCAGCCCCAGCATTTT.

CDR3 in DNA: TGTGCCAGCAGCTTGGGGCTATTGGAGCAGTTCTTC. It is translated as CASSLGLLEQFF. The chain is built from TRBV11-1 and TRBJ2-1; D is possibly TRBD1 (5 bases). The V gene lost 3 bases and the J gene lost 10 bases, with 10 bases spanning the gap. Looked up from germline, CDR1 is SGHAT and CDR2 is FQDESV (reference sequence). The CDR3 is 12 residues long.

This sequence joins TRBV29-1 and TRBJ2-3; 8 nucleotides align to TRBD1. With V trimmed by 1 base and J by 6 bases, 12 bases remained unmatched. Germline assignment: CDR1 SQVTM and CDR2 ANQGSEA. The CDR3 has 16 amino acids. The CDR3 coding sequence is TGCAGCGTTGAAGGGCCCGGGACAGGACCTTCGGATACGCAGTATTTT. It is translated as CSVEGPGTGPSDTQYF.

The genes are TRBV4-3 and TRBJ1-3; no reliable D call. The V and J ends lost 0 bases and 0 bases respectively, with 6 bases between them. Germline V lookup: CDR1 LGHNA, CDR2 YSLEER. This CDR3 spans 15 amino acids. CDR3 nucleotide sequence: TGCGCCAGCAGCCAAGAGCGACCCTCTGGAAACACCATATATTTT. Protein: CASSQERPSGNTIYF.

This chain joins TRBV4-1 and TRBJ1-1; D might be TRBD1 (6 bases). The germline CDR1 and CDR2 sequences are MGHRA and YSYEKL. V was cut by 3 bases and J by 5 bases, with 16 bases left in between. The CDR3 runs 15 residues. The CDR3 bases are TGCGCCAGCAGCCACATCTCGCTAGGGGGGACTGAAGCTTTCTTT. Translated, it gives CASSHISLGGTEAFF.

The chain has TRBV3-1 (or the pseudogene TRBV3-2) and TRBJ2-2, with 13 bases aligning to TRBD2. Trimming cost V 6 bases and J 6 bases; bases outside gene matches: 13. Germline V gene data show CDR1 as LGHDT and CDR2 as YNNKEL (reference sequence). The CDR3 consists of 18 residues. DNA of the CDR3: TGTGCCAGCAGACCTCCCCAAACTAGCGGGGGGGCGTCCGGGGAGCTGTTTTTT. Protein sequence: CASRPPQTSGGASGELFF.

V gene TRBV4-1 combines with J gene TRBJ2-3; TRBD2 matches at 11 bases. CDR3 length: 17 amino acids. The trim removed 3 bases at V and 1 base at J, leaving 6 bases unmatched. Germline V gene data show CDR1 as MGHRA and CDR2 as YSYEKL. The chain's CDR3 is CASSQEATSGGTDTQYF. In DNA, the CDR3 is TGCGCCAGCAGCCAGGAAGCGACTAGCGGGGGCACAGATACGCAGTATTTT.

The chain is built from TRBV7-9 and TRBJ2-7; 8 positions match TRBD1. Germline V lookup: CDR1 SEHNR, CDR2 FQNEAQ (reference sequence). With V trimmed by 5 bases and J by 2 bases, 2 bases remained unmatched. The length of the CDR3 is 13 residues. CDR3 sequence: CASSRTGTYEQYF. The CDR3 coding sequence is TGTGCCAGCAGCCGGACAGGGACCTACGAGCAGTACTTC.

This clone has just a few counts. The chain combines TRBV7-2 with TRBJ1-1, with a weak D call TRBD1 (6 bases). Germline-derived CDR1 and CDR2 are SGHTA and FQGNSA. This CDR3 has 18 amino acids. Trimming took off 5 bases at V and 0 bases at J, with 22 bases between the two ends. CDR3 residues: CASSLGQREARMNTEAFF. CDR3 nucleotide sequence: TGTGCCAGCAGCCTAGGACAGAGAGAAGCCCGGATGAACACTGAAGCTTTCTTT. The full variable domain, completed using reference TRBV7-2 and TRBJ1-1, is GAGVSQSPSNKVTEKGKDVELRCDPISGHTALYWYRQSLGQGLEFLIYFQGNSAPDKSGLPSDRFSAERTGGSVSTLTIQRTQQEDSAVYLCASSLGQREARMNTEAFFGQGTRLTVV.

The chain carries TRBV23-1 and TRBJ2-7, with D possibly TRBD1 on 6 matching bases. TRBV23-1 is flagged as an ORF with uncertain function. Between the trimmed V and J ends, which lost 2 bases and 5 bases, there was a span of 13 bases. This CDR3 spans 14 amino acids. The chain's CDR3 is CASSQIPQGNEQYF. In DNA, the CDR3 is TGCGCCAGCAGTCAAATCCCACAGGGCAACGAGCAGTACTTC.

The V gene is TRBV21-1, the J gene TRBJ2-4; TRBD1, the table's D call, lacks a check against the DNA. TRBV21-1 is shown as a pseudogene. The CDR3 has 18 amino acids. CDR3 loop: CASSKSVMLAGSKNIQYF. DNA for the CDR3: TGTGCCAGCAGCAAATCGGTTATGTTGGCAGGCTCCAAAAACATTCAGTACTTC.

The chain combines TRBV6-2 or TRBV6-3 with TRBJ1-1; no clear D gene. The CDR3 is made up of 12 amino acids. V was pared by 4 bases and J by 11 bases, with 14 bases between. Looked up from germline, CDR1 is MNHEY and CDR2 is SVGEGT. The DNA for the CDR3 is TGTGCCAGCAGTTTGAGCTTCACGACGGCTTTCTTT. It encodes CASSLSFTTAFF.